Detailed here is one T cell receptor (beta chain). The same CDR3 arises from other DNA sequences in this sample as well. These data come from a study of blood T cell repertoires in COVID-19. Study-level information: Material from acute and convalescent COVID-19 was sourced from the United States, Italy and Spain. T cells, B-cell-depleted T cells, or PBMCs supplied cDNA or gDNA.

This CDR3 region has 13 residues. V was cut by 3 bases and J by 1 base, with 5 bases left in between. The germline V gene encodes CDR1 MNHNS and CDR2 SASEGT. Per the original data handling: Using reference gene primer amplification, nucleated cell counts were estimated. The protocol was immunoSEQ multiplex PCR, while the TCRdb copy is restricted to in-frame clones and leaves out a portion. Clonal size and the V and J genes are those of that table, whereas D and trimming came from the DNA. This sample carries some 240,000 clones, 84% of them seen once, and the ten largest clones take roughly 1.4%. This receptor was taken from a woman aged 40-49 years who had recovered from COVID-19. The chain carries TRBV6-1 and TRBJ2-3; D gene unclear. The sample consisted of peripheral blood. The CDR3 sequence: CASSDQGTDTQYF. CDR3 DNA: TGTGCCAGCAGTGACCAGGGCACAGATACGCAGTATTTT.